This T cell receptor beta chain was obtained from a study of blood T cell repertoires in COVID-19 (dated by TCRdb to about 2020). With respect to the entire study: The collaborator samples originated in the United States, Italy and Spain and spanned the acute and convalescent phases of COVID-19. The material from the prospective study consisted of cDNA or gDNA derived from T cells, B-cell-depleted T cells, or PBMCs. Samples came from the ongoing ImmuneRACE study (first 160 participants) plus 1,254 subjects from 6 global collaborators. The sample metadata nearly always contained a de-identified subject ID, COVID-19 status, age in years and sex. The repertoires were made available in a free public database intended to serve as a resource for research on the immune response to SARS-CoV-2. Where HLA class I and class II types were available, the types were taken from metadata supplied by the sample provider, not from assay-based typing. Deeply sampled blood TCRbeta repertoires from subjects exposed to, actively infected with, or recovered from COVID-19 were included in the dataset.

General findings and caveats noted by the study authors: The amount of clinical and demographic metadata varied by source and participant and was provided uncurated.

Based on the germline V gene, the CDR1 and CDR2 sequences are SGHTA and FQGTGA. From cysteine to phenylalanine, the CDR3 is 16 amino acids long. The entry retains the CDR3 DNA only, 48 bases that are in frame from base 1. Here V drops 4 bases and J drops 1 base, and the junction holds 6 bases not matched to any gene. About this clone: The clone's antigen remains unknown. No base-level quality is on record; no much larger clone is a single base apart.

TCRbeta CDR3 regions were amplified from genomic DNA using the immunoSEQ Assay, a bias-controlled multiplex PCR. In the authors' own workflow: Within the assay, amplification of reference gene primers was used to estimate how many nucleated cells each sample contained. Sequence reads were collapsed and filtered to measure the absolute abundance of every unique TCRbeta CDR3 rearrangement. For each sample, productive Simpson clonality was calculated by taking the square root of Simpson's diversity index across productive rearrangements. The table comes from immuneACCESS by way of TCRdb, which keeps in-frame sequences with V and J called. Part of the clones is missing from these tables; in studies checked, under half for an unresolved V gene and the rest for unknown reasons. The V and J calls and clone size were taken over from that table, and D and trimming were inferred from the DNA. The sample table shows over 150,000 clones, and 84% are seen once. Of the sample, about 14% is held by the ten largest clones.

Whole blood was collected in K2EDTA tubes by collaborating institutions according to the institutions' own protocols. For TCRbeta analysis, collaborator samples were shipped as frozen whole blood, as isolated PBMCs, or as DNA extracted from either sample type. This TCR was sampled from a man younger than 35 with active or convalescent COVID-19. Input material: peripheral blood. The rearranged segments are TRBV7-3 and TRBJ2-1; a stretch of 8 junction bases matches TRBD2. The nucleotide sequence reads TGTGCCAGCAGCTCTGCAGCGGGAGTATCCTACAATGAGCAGTTCTTC. It specifies CASSSAAGVSYNEQFF.